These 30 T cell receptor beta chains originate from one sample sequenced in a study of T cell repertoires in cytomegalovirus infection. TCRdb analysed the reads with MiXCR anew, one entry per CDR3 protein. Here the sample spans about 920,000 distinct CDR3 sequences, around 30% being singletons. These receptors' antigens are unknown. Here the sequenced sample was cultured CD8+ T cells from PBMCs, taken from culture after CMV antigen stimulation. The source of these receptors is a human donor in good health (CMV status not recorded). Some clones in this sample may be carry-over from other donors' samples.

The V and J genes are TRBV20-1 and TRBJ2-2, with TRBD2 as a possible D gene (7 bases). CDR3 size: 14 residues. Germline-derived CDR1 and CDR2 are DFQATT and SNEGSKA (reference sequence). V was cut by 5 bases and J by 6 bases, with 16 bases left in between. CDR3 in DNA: TGCAGTGCTGTTAGGGGGGGGGCCGCCGGGGAGCTGTTTTTT. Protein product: CSAVRGGAAGELFF.

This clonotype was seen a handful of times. CDR3 residues: CASSVGTVQNQPQHF. DNA for the CDR3: TGTGCCAGCAGCGTCGGGACAGTGCAGAATCAGCCCCAGCATTTT. This chain joins TRBV7-8 and TRBJ1-5; 7 bases line up with TRBD1. Germline values: CDR1 SGHVS, CDR2 FQNEAQ. V was clipped by 5 bases and J by 4 bases; unmatched bases: 8. The CDR3 runs 15 residues.

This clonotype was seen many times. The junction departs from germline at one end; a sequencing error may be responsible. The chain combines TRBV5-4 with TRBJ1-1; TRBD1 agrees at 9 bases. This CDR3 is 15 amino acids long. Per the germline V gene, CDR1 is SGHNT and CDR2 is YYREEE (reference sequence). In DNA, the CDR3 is TGTGCCAGCAGCCCGCGTACAGGGGGCCACACCGAAGCTTTCTTT. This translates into CASSPRTGGHTEAFF.

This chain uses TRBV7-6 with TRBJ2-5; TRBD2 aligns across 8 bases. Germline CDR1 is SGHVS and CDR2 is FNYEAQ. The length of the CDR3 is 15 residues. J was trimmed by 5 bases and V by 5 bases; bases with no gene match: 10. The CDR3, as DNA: TGTGCCAGCAGCACCACGCCGGGACTAGTTGAGACCCAGTACTTC. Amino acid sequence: CASSTTPGLVETQYF.

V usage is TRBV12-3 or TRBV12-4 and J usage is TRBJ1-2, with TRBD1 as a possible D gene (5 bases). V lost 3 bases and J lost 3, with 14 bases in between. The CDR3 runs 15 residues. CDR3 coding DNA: TGTGCCAGCAGTTTTACAGGAGAGAGATACTATGGCTACACCTTC. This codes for CASSFTGERYYGYTF.

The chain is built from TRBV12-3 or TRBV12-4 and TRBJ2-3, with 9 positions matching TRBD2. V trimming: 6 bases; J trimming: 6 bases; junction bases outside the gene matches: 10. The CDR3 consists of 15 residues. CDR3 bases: TGTGCCAGCAGCTCGTGGGGCGGGGGGGCCGATACGCAGTATTTT. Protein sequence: CASSSWGGGADTQYF.

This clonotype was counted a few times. CDR3 loop: CSVGPTGSGEAFF. CDR3 sequence (DNA): TGCAGCGTTGGCCCAACAGGGTCGGGTGAAGCTTTCTTT. The chain couples TRBV29-1 to TRBJ1-1; TRBD1 might be the D (6 bases). The CDR3 is 13 amino acids. Per the germline V gene, CDR1 is SQVTM and CDR2 is ANQGSEA. The ends were cut back, 4 bases at V and 7 bases at J, with 16 bases in the middle.

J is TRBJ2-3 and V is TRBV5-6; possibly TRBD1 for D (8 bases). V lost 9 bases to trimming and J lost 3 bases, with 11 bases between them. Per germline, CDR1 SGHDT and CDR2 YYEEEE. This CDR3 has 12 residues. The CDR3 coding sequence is TGTGCCAACAGGGGGGGGACAGATACGCAGTATTTT. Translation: CANRGGTDTQYF.

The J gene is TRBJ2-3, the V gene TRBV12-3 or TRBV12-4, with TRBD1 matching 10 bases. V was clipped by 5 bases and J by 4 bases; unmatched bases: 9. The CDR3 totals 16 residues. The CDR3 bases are TGTGCCAGCAGTCCACAACCGGGACAGGGGTCAGATACGCAGTATTTT. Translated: CASSPQPGQGSDTQYF.

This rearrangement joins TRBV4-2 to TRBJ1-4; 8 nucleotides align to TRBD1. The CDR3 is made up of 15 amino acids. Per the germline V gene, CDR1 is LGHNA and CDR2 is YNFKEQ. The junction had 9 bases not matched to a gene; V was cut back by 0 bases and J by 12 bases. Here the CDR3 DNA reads TGTGCCAGCAGCCAAGAGGTGACAGGGGCCCAGGAACTGTTTTTT. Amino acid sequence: CASSQEVTGAQELFF.

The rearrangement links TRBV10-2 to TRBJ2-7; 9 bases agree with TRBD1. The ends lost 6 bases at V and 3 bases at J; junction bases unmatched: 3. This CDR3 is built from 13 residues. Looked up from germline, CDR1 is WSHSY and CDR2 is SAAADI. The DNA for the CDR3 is TGCGCCAGCAGCGGGACAGGGATCTACGAGCAGTACTTC. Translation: CASSGTGIYEQYF.

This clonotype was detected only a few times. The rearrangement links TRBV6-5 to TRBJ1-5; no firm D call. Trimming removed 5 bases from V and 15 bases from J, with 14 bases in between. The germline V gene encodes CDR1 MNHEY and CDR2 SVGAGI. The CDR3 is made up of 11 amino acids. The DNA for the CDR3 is TGTGCCAGCAGTAGAGACGGCCAATGGCATTTT. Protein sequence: CASSRDGQWHF.

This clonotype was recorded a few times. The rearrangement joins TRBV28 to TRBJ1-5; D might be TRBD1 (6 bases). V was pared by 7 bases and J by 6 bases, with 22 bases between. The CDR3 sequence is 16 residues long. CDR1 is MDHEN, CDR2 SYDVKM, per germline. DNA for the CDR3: TGTGCCAGCACTGTTGAGCCCACAGGGTTTAGTCAGCCCCAGCATTTT. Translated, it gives CASTVEPTGFSQPQHF.

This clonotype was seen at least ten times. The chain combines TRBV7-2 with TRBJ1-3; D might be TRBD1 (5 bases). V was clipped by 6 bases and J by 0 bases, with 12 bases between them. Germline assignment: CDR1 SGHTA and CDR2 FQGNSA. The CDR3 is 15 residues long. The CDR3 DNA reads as TGTGCCAGCAGTTCGGACACTTTCTCTGGAAACACCATATATTTT. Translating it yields CASSSDTFSGNTIYF. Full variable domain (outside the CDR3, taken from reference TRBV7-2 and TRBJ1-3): GAGVSQSPSNKVTEKGKDVELRCDPISGHTALYWYRQSLGQGLEFLIYFQGNSAPDKSGLPSDRFSAERTGGSVSTLTIQRTQQEDSAVYLCASSSDTFSGNTIYFGEGSWLTVV.

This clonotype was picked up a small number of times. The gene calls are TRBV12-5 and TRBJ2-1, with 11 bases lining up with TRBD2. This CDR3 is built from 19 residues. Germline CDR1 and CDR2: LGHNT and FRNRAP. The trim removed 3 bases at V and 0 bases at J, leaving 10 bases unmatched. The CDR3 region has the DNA TGTGCTAGTGGTTTTCGACTAGCGGGGCAAAATAGCTCCTACAATGAGCAGTTCTTC. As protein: CASGFRLAGQNSSYNEQFF.

DNA of the CDR3: TGTGCCAGCAGCTATACAGTCTGGGAGCTGTTTTTT. It codes for CASSYTVWELFF. The chain carries TRBV5-8 and TRBJ2-2, with unresolved D. CDR1 and CDR2 (germline): SGHTS, YDEGEE. The ends were cut back, 3 bases at V and 9 bases at J, with 9 bases in the middle. The CDR3 covers 12 residues.

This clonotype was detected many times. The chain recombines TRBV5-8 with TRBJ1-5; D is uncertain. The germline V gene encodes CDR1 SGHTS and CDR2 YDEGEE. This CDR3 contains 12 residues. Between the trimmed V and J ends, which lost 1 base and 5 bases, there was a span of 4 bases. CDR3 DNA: TGTGCCAGCAGCTTGCGTCATCAGCCCCAGCATTTT. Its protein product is CASSLRHQPQHF. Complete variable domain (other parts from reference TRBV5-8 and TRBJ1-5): EAGVTQSPTHLIKTRGQQATLRCSPISGHTSVYWYQQALGLGLQFLLWYDEGEERNRGNFPPRFSGRQFPNYSSELNVNALELEDSALYLCASSLRHQPQHFGDGTRLSIL.

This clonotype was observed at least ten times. The CDR3 region is CASSYGRGRGAFF. The DNA for the CDR3 is TGTGCCAGCAGCTACGGCCGGGGGCGCGGAGCTTTCTTT. This chain connects TRBV7-9 to TRBJ1-1; tentative D call: TRBD1 (6 bases). Per the germline V gene, CDR1 is SEHNR and CDR2 is FQNEAQ (reference sequence). CDR3 length equals 13 residues. V lost 4 bases and J lost 10, with 16 bases in between. Supplemented by reference TRBV7-9 and TRBJ1-1, the full variable domain reads DTGVSQNPRHKITKRGQNVTFRCDPISEHNRLYWYRQTLGQGPEFLTYFQNEAQLEKSRLLSDRFSAERPKGSFSTLEIQRTEQGDSAMYLCASSYGRGRGAFFGQGTRLTVV.

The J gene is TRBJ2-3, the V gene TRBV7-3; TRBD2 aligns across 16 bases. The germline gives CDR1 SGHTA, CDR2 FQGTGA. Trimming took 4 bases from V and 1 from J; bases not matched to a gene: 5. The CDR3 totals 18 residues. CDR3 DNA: TGTGCCAGCAGCTCAAGGGGACTAGCGGGGGGGGGCACAGATACGCAGTATTTT. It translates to CASSSRGLAGGGTDTQYF.

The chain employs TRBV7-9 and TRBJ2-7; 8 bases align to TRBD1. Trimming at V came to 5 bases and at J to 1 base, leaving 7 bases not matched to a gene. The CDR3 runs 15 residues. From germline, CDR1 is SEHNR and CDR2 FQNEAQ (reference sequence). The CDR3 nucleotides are TGTGCCAGCAGCGCCCCGGGGACAGGATCCTACGAGCAGTACGTC. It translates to CASSAPGTGSYEQYV.

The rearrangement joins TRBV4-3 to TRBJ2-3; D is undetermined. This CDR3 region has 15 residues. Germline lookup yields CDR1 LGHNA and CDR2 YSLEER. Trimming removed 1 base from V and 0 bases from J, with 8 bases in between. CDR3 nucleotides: TGCGCCAGCAGCCAAGTAAAATCTAGCACAGATACGCAGTATTTT. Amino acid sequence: CASSQVKSSTDTQYF.

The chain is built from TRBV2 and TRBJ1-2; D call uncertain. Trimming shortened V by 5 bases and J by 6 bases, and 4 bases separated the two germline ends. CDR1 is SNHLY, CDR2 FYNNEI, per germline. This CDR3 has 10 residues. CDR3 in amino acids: CASSKDGYTF. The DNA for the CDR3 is TGTGCCAGCAGTAAAGATGGCTACACCTTC.

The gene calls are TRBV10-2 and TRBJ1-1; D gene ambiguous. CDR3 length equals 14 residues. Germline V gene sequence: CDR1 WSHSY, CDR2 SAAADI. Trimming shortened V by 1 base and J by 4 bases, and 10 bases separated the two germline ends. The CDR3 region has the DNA TGCGCCAGCAGTGAGTACGCGGGGAGCACTGAAGCTTTCTTT. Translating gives CASSEYAGSTEAFF.

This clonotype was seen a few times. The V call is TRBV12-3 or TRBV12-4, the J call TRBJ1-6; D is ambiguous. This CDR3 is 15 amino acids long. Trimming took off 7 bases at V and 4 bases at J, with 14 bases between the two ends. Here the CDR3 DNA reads TGTGCCAGCACGCCCTCGCTCCATTATAATTCACCCCTCCACTTT. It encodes CASTPSLHYNSPLHF.

The CDR3 DNA reads as TGTGCCAGCAAAAAGGACACACTCAATCAGCCCCAGCATTTT. Protein sequence: CASKKDTLNQPQHF. The chain employs TRBV2 and TRBJ1-5, with D possibly TRBD1 on 5 matching bases. Germline V CDR1 and CDR2: SNHLY, FYNNEI. The CDR3 extends over 14 amino acids. The V end was cut by 7 bases, the J end by 3 bases, with 13 bases between.

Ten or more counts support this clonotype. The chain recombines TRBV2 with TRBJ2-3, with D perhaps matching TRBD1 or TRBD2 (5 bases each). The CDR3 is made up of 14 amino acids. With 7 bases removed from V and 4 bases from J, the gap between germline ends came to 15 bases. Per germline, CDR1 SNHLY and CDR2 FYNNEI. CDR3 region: CASNPWGRADTQYF. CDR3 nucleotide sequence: TGTGCCAGCAATCCGTGGGGACGCGCAGATACGCAGTATTTT.

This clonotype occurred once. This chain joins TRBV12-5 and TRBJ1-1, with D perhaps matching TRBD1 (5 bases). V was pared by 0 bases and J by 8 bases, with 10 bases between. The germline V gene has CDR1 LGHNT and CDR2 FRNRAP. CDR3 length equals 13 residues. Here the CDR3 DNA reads TGTGCTAGTGGTTTGGTACTTGGGGCAGAAGCTTTCTTT. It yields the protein CASGLVLGAEAFF. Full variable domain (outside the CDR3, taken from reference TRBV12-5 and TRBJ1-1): DARVTQTPRHKVTEMGQEVTMRCQPILGHNTVFWYRQTMMQGLELLAYFRNRAPLDDSGMPKDRFSAEMPDATLATLKIQPSEPRDSAVYFCASGLVLGAEAFFGQGTRLTVV.

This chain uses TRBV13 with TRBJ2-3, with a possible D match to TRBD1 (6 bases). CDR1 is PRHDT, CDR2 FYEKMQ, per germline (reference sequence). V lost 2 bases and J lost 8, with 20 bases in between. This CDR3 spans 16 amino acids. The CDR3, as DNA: TGTGCCAGCAGCTTAAGCCCCGAGACAGGACTGGTTACGCAGTATTTT. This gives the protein CASSLSPETGLVTQYF.

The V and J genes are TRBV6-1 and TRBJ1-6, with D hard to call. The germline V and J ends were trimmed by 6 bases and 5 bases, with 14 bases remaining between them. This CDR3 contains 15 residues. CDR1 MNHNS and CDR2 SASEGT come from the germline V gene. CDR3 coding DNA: TGTGCCAGCAGACCCGTGATAGAGGATAATTCACCCCTCCACTTT. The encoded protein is CASRPVIEDNSPLHF.

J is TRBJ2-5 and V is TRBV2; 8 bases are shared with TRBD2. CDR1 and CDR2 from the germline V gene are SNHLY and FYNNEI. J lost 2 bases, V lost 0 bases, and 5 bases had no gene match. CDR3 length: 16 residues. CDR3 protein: CASSEAYLAGQETQYF. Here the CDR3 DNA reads TGTGCCAGCAGTGAAGCATACCTAGCGGGTCAAGAGACCCAGTACTTC.